This is a list of T cell receptor beta chains from one sample in a study of T cells in Graves' hyperthyroidism and ophthalmopathy. TCRdb itself ran the multiplex PCR reads through MiXCR, one entry per CDR3 protein. The sample yields around 490,000 distinct CDR3 sequences, nearly 20% seen once. Sequenced: blood. Every receptor here comes from a man aged 40-49 years with Graves' ophthalmopathy. Each CDR3 is given with its conserved first and last residue. A D gene is named only where the DNA matches it firmly. Expanded clones are given a class, and other clones once, few, many or no size at all.

D gene: NA; V gene: TRBV20-1; J gene: TRBJ1-1; clone size: many; CDR3 DNA: TGCAGTGCTAGAGTGGGGGGGCTAACTGAAGCTTTCTTT; CDR3 protein: CSARVGGLTEAFF
D gene: NA; V gene: TRBV2; J gene: TRBJ2-5; clone size: NA; CDR3 DNA: TGTGCCAGCAGTGAGGGGGCCGAGACCCAGTACTTC; CDR3 protein: CASSEGAETQYF
D gene: TRBD2; V gene: TRBV6-2/TRBV6-3; J gene: TRBJ2-5; clone size: NA; CDR3 DNA: TGTGCCAGCAATCCGCTTTCCGGTGCGGGGGGCCGGGAGACCCAGTACTTC; CDR3 protein: CASNPLSGAGGRETQYF
D gene: NA; V gene: TRBV11-2; J gene: TRBJ2-6; clone size: NA; CDR3 DNA: TGTGCCAGCAGCTTAAGGGGCGGGACTTCTGGGGCCAACGTCCTGACTTTC; CDR3 protein: CASSLRGGTSGANVLTF
D gene: NA; V gene: TRBV12-3/TRBV12-4; J gene: TRBJ1-1; clone size: many; CDR3 DNA: TGTGCCAGCATGCTCGACCCCATGAACACTGAAGCTTTCTTT; CDR3 protein: CASMLDPMNTEAFF
D gene: NA; V gene: TRBV4-1; J gene: TRBJ2-5; clone size: NA; CDR3 DNA: TGCGCCAGCAGCCAAGCGCCGACAGGCCTCCAAGAGACCCAGTACTTC; CDR3 protein: CASSQAPTGLQETQYF
D gene: NA; V gene: TRBV4-1; J gene: TRBJ2-5; clone size: few; CDR3 DNA: TGCGCCAGCAGCCAAGAGGGACTCCCCCAAGAGACCCAGTACTTC; CDR3 protein: CASSQEGLPQETQYF
D gene: NA; V gene: TRBV7-2; J gene: TRBJ1-4; clone size: NA; CDR3 DNA: TGTGCCAGCAGCTTAAACGGACAGTTCCGGGAAAAACTGTTTTTT; CDR3 protein: CASSLNGQFREKLFF
D gene: TRBD1; V gene: TRBV18; J gene: TRBJ1-2; clone size: few; CDR3 DNA: TGTGCCAGTAGTCCCGGGGACAGGCAAATAGAAGGCTACACCTTC; CDR3 protein: CASSPGDRQIEGYTF
D gene: NA; V gene: TRBV20-1; J gene: TRBJ1-3; clone size: few; CDR3 DNA: TGCAGTGCTAGACCGCACTCCCGGGCTGGAAACACCATATATTTT; CDR3 protein: CSARPHSRAGNTIYF
D gene: NA; V gene: TRBV19; J gene: TRBJ1-1; clone size: few; CDR3 DNA: TGTGCCAGTAGTATAGCGTCTGGAGACACTGAAGCTTTCTTT; CDR3 protein: CASSIASGDTEAFF
D gene: TRBD1; V gene: TRBV12-3/TRBV12-4; J gene: TRBJ1-1; clone size: many; CDR3 DNA: TGTGCCAGCAGATCTCAACAGGGGGCCGAGGCTTTCTTT; CDR3 protein: CASRSQQGAEAFF
D gene: NA; V gene: TRBV28; J gene: TRBJ2-7; clone size: few; CDR3 DNA: TGTGCCAGCAGAGGCCAGGGCTTCTACGAGCAGTACTTC; CDR3 protein: CASRGQGFYEQYF
D gene: TRBD2; V gene: TRBV2; J gene: TRBJ2-4; clone size: few; CDR3 DNA: TGTGCCAGCAGTGAAGTCGGATGGAGCGGGAGAGGAGTAATCATTCAGTACTTC; CDR3 protein: CASSEVGWSGRGVIIQYF
D gene: TRBD2; V gene: TRBV5-1; J gene: TRBJ2-2; clone size: few; CDR3 DNA: TGCGCCAGCAGCTTGGTTACTAGCGGGTCCGGGGAGCTGTTTTTT; CDR3 protein: CASSLVTSGSGELFF
D gene: NA; V gene: TRBV10-2; J gene: TRBJ2-5; clone size: few; CDR3 DNA: TGCGCCAGCAGCTTCGGAGGGGGGCCTGCCCAGACCCAGTACTTC; CDR3 protein: CASSFGGGPAQTQYF
D gene: NA; V gene: TRBV19; J gene: TRBJ1-5; clone size: NA; CDR3 DNA: TGTGCCAGTCTACCGGGCGCGAGGGTTGGCAATCAGCCCCAGCATTTT; CDR3 protein: CASLPGARVGNQPQHF
D gene: TRBD1; V gene: TRBV30; J gene: TRBJ2-5; clone size: many; CDR3 DNA: TGTGCCTGGGATCCGGGACAGGGGAGAGAGACCCAGTACTTC; CDR3 protein: CAWDPGQGRETQYF
D gene: TRBD2; V gene: TRBV3-1; J gene: TRBJ2-3; clone size: many; CDR3 DNA: TGTGCCAGCAGCCAAGATTTGGTAGCGGGAGTTAAGCAGTATTTT; CDR3 protein: CASSQDLVAGVKQYF
D gene: NA; V gene: TRBV19; J gene: TRBJ2-1; clone size: few; CDR3 DNA: TGTGCCAGTAGTATCGGAGGGTTTAGGGTAAGCTACAATGAGCAGTTCTTC; CDR3 protein: CASSIGGFRVSYNEQFF
D gene: NA; V gene: TRBV6-1; J gene: TRBJ2-1; clone size: many; CDR3 DNA: TGTGCCAGCAGCGCCACTTCGGGACCCTACAATGAGCAGTTCTTC; CDR3 protein: CASSATSGPYNEQFF
D gene: NA; V gene: TRBV9; J gene: TRBJ1-1; clone size: many; CDR3 DNA: TGTGCCAGCAGCGTAGGACTGTTGAACACTGAAGCTTTCTTT; CDR3 protein: CASSVGLLNTEAFF
D gene: NA; V gene: TRBV20-1; J gene: TRBJ2-1; clone size: NA; CDR3 DNA: TGCAGTGCTAGAGATGTGGCGGGTGAGCAGTTCTTC; CDR3 protein: CSARDVAGEQFF
D gene: TRBD2; V gene: TRBV20-1; J gene: TRBJ2-1; clone size: many; CDR3 DNA: TGCAGTGCTGTAAGGACTAGCGGGGTGTACAATGAGCAGTTCTTC; CDR3 protein: CSAVRTSGVYNEQFF
D gene: TRBD2; V gene: TRBV11-2; J gene: TRBJ2-7; clone size: many; CDR3 DNA: TGTGCCAGCAGCTTAGAAAGGGGAGGGGCGTACGAGCAGTACTTC; CDR3 protein: CASSLERGGAYEQYF
D gene: NA; V gene: TRBV12-3/TRBV12-4; J gene: TRBJ1-2; clone size: NA; CDR3 DNA: TGTGCCAGCACGGGCCGGACCCGTGGGGACTATGGCTACACCTTC; CDR3 protein: CASTGRTRGDYGYTF
D gene: TRBD1; V gene: TRBV20-1; J gene: TRBJ1-5; clone size: NA; CDR3 DNA: TGCAGTGCTAGCACGACAGGGGGTAATAGCAATCAGCCCCAGCATTTT; CDR3 protein: CSASTTGGNSNQPQHF
D gene: TRBD1; V gene: TRBV5-1; J gene: TRBJ2-7; clone size: many; CDR3 DNA: TGCGCCAGCAGCGTATACAGGGGCGAGCAGTACTTC; CDR3 protein: CASSVYRGEQYF